Included here is one T cell receptor (beta chain) sequence, with context. Its antigen is unknown. With 2 bases clipped from V and 5 bases from J, the junction kept 1 base outside the gene matches. This CDR3 comprises 13 residues. CDR1 SGHVS and CDR2 FNYEAQ come from the germline V gene. Sequenced by immunoSEQ multiplex PCR; TCRdb stores in-frame clones only, minus some. The sample consists of 2 million to 2.5 million clones, under 97% of them appearing once. This entry belongs to a study of shared clonotypes between healthy human individuals. Study overall: Researchers assigned three CD4 naive, three CD4 memory, two CD8 naive and one CD8 memory plate to each donor. Study findings and constraints: All-four-donor shared clonotypes had higher generation probabilities than non-shared clonotypes did.

The receptor comes from a man in his late teens or twenties in good health. V gene TRBV7-6 combines with J gene TRBJ2-5, with 8 bases fitting TRBD2. Sequencing used naive CD4+ T cells sorted from blood. Specified subset: CD45RA+ positively selected. The CDR3 spells CASSLPGGETQYF. CDR3 sequence (DNA): TGTGCCAGCAGCTTACCGGGGGGGGAGACCCAGTACTTC.